The T cell receptor (beta chain) under discussion was sequenced for a study of T cell repertoires in cytomegalovirus infection. Study background: It can be stated that public TCR beta signatures indicated CMV infection as well as a matching HLA type. Study findings and constraints: CMV carriers with the relevant HLA were identified by cumulative public TCR beta family frequency. HLA-C-restricted CMV-specific TCR beta clonotypes were dominant in the ex vivo response.

TCRdb processed the reads anew with MiXCR; each CDR3 protein has one entry. The sample yields about 260,000 distinct CDR3 sequences, about 13% seen once. This clonotype was seen many times. Antigen unknown. Sample: PBMCs. This receptor was obtained from a human donor in good health (CMV status not recorded). Some clones in this sample may be carry-over from other donors' samples.

CDR3 region: CASEGGAGQPSYNEQFF. The CDR3 nucleotides read TGTGCCAGTGAGGGTGGCGCAGGCCAGCCGAGCTACAATGAGCAGTTCTTC. This rearrangement joins TRBV7-9 to TRBJ2-1, with D perhaps matching TRBD2 (5 bases). V shed 9 bases and J shed 3 bases, with 24 bases lying between them. Germline-derived CDR1 and CDR2 are SEHNR and FQNEAQ (reference sequence). The length of the CDR3 is 17 residues.